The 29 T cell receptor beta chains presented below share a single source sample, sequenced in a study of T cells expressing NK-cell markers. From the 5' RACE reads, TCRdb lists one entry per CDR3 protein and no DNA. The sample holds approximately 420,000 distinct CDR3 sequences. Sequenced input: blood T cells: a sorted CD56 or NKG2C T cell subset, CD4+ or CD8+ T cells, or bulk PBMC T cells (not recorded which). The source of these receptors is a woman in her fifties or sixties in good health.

CDR3 in amino acids: CASRGTGETLLSGNTIYF. This chain connects TRBV19 to TRBJ1-3; as DNA is missing, the TRBD1 call by TCRdb cannot be tested. This CDR3 is built from 18 residues. Germline CDR1 is LNHDA and CDR2 is SQIVND (reference sequence).

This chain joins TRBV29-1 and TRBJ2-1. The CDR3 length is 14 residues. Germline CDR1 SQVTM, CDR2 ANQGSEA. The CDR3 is CSVEQVSSYNEQFF.

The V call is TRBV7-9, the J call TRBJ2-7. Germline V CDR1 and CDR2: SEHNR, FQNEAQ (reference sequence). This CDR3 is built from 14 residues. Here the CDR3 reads CASSLAGRTYEQYF. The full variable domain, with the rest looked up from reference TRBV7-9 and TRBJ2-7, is DTGVSQNPRHKITKRGQNVTFRCDPISEHNRLYWYRQTLGQGPEFLTYFQNEAQLEKSRLLSDRFSAERPKGSFSTLEIQRTEQGDSAMYLCASSLAGRTYEQYFGPGTRLTVT.

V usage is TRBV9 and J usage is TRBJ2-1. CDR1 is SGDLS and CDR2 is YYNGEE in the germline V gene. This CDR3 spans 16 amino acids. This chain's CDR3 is CASSVAGGDFYNEQFF.

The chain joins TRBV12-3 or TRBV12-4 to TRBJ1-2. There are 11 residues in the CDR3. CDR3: CASKSYVGYTF.

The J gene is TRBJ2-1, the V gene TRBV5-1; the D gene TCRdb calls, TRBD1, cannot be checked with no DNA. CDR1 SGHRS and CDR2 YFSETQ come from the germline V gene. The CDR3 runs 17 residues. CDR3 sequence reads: CASYRGNSGRPYNEQFF.

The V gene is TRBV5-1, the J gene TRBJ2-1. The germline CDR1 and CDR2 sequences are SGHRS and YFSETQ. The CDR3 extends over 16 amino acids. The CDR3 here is CASSLSPRVGYNEQFF.

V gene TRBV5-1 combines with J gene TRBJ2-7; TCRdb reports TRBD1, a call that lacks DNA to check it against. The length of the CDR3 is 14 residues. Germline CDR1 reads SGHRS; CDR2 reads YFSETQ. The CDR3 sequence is CASSLATGAEEQYF.

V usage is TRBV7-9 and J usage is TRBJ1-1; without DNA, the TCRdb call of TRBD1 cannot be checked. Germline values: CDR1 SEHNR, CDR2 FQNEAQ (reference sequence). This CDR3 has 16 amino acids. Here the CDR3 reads CASSLVGTGVPPEAFF.

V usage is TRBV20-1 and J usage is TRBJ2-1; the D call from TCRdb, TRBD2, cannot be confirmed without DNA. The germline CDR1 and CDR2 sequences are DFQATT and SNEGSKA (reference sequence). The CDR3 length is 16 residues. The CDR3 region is CSASLIAGGSYNEQFF.

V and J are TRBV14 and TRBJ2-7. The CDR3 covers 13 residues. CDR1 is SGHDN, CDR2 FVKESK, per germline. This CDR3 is CASSQDLSTYQYF.

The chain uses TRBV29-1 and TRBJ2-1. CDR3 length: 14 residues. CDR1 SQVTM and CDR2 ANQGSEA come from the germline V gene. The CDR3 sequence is CSVERRDSYNEQFF.

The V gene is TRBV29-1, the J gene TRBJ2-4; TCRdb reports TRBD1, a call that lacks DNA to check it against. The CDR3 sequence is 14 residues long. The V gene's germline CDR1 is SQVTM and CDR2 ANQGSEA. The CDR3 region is CSVLVDRAQNIQYF.

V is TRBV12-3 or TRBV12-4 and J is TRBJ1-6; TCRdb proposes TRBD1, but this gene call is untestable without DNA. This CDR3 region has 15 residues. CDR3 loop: CASRTGWVSGSPLHF.

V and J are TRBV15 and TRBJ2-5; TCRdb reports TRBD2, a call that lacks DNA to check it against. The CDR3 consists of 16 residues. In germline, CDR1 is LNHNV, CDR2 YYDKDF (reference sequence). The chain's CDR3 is CATSRDKEGPGETQYF.

The chain's CDR3 is CASTPAGGGYGYTF. The chain recombines TRBV12-3 or TRBV12-4 with TRBJ1-2; TCRdb gives TRBD1 as the D gene, but with no DNA this cannot be confirmed. CDR3 length: 14 amino acids.

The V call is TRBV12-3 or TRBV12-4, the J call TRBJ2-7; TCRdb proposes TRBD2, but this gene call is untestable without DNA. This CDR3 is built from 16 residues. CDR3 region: CASSLVASAYSYEQYF.

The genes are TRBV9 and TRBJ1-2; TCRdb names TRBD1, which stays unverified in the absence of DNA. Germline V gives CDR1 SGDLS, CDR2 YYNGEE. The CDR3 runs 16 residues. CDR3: CASSDLEGQGIDGYTF.

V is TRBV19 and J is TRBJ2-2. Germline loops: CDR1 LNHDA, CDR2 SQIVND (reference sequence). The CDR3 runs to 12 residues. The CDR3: CASSIWAGELFF. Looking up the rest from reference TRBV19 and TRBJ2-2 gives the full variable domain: DGGITQSPKYLFRKEGQNVTLSCEQNLNHDAMYWYRQDPGQGLRLIYYSQIVNDFQKGDIAEGYSVSREKKESFPLTVTSAQKNPTAFYLCASSIWAGELFFGEGSRLTVL.

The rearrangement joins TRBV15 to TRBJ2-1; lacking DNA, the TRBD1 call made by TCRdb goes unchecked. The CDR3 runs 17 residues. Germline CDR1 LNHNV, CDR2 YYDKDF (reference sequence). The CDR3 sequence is CATSKVLTGTQYNEQFF. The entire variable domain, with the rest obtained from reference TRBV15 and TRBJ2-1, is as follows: DAMVIQNPRYQVTQFGKPVTLSCSQTLNHNVMYWYQQKSSQAPKLLFHYYDKDFNNEADTPDNFQSRRPNTSFCFLDIRSPGLGDTAMYLCATSKVLTGTQYNEQFFGPGTRLTVL.

This CDR3 reads CASSPTGTSGRGRDTQYF. The rearrangement uses TRBV7-3 and TRBJ2-3; the TCRdb D gene call, TRBD2, has no DNA to confirm it. Germline CDR1 is SGHTA and CDR2 is FQGTGA. The CDR3 runs 18 residues.

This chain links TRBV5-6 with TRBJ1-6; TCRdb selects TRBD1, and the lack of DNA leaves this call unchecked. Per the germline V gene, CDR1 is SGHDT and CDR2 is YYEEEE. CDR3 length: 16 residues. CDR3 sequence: CASSLGAGGINSPLHF. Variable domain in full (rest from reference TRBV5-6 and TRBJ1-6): DAGVTQSPTHLIKTRGQQVTLRCSPKSGHDTVSWYQQALGQGPQFIFQYYEEEERQRGNFPDRFSGHQFPNYSSELNVNALLLGDSALYLCASSLGAGGINSPLHFGNGTRLTVT.

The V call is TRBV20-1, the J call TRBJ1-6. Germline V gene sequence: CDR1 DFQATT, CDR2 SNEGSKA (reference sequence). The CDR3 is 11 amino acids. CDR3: CSARVDSPLHF.

The CDR3 sequence is CASSDLRAHSGNTIYF. The chain carries TRBV6-1 and TRBJ1-3; TCRdb picks TRBD1, but there is no DNA to check that call. This CDR3 is built from 16 residues. Germline-derived CDR1 and CDR2 are MNHNS and SASEGT.

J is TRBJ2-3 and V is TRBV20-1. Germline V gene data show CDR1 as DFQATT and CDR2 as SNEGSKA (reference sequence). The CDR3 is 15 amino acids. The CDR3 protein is CSARDSPLNTDTQYF.

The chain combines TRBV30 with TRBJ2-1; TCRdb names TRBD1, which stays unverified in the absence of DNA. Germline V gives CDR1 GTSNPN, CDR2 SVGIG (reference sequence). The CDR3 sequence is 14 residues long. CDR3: CAWTRSSSYNEQFF.

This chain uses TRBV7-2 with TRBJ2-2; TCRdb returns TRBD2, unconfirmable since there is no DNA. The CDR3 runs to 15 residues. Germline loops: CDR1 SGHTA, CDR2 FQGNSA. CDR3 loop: CASSSRREGIGELFF.

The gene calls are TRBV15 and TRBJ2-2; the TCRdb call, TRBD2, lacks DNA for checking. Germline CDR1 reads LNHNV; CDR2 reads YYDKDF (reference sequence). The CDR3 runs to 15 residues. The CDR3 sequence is CATSRRGGATGELFF.

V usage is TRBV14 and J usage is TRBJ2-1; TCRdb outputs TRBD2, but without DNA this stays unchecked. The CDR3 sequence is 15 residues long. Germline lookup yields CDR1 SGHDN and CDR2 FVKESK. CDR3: CASSALGLAGNEQFF.